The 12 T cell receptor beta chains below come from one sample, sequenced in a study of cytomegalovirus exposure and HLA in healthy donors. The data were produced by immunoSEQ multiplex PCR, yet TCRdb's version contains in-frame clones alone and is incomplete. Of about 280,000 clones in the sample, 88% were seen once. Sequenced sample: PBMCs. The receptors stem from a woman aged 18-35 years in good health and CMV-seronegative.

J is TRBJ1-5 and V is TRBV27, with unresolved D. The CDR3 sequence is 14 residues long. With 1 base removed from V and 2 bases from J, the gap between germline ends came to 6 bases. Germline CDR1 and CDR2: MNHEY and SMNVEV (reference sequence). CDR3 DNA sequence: TGTGCCAGCAGTTTATGGGGAGGCAATCAGCCCCAGCATTTT. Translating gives CASSLWGGNQPQHF.

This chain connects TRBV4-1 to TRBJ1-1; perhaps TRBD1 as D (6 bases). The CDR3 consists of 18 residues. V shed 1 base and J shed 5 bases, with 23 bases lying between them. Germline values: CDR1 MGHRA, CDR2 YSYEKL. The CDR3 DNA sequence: TGCGCCAGCAGCCAAGTGAACTGGGGAACAGGGATGGGAACTGAAGCTTTCTTT. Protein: CASSQVNWGTGMGTEAFF.

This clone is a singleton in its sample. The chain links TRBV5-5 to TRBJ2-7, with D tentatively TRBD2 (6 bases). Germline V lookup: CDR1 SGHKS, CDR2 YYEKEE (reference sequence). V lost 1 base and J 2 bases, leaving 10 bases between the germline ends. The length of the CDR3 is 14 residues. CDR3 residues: CASSLTSYAYEQYF. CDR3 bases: TGTGCCAGCAGCTTGACTAGCTATGCCTACGAGCAGTACTTC.

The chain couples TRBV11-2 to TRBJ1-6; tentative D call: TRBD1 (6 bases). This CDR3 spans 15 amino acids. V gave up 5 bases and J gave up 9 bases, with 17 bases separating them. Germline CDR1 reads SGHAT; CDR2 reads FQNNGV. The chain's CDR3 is CASSRAGARISPLHF. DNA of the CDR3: TGTGCCAGCAGCCGCGCAGGGGCGCGGATTTCACCCCTCCACTTT.

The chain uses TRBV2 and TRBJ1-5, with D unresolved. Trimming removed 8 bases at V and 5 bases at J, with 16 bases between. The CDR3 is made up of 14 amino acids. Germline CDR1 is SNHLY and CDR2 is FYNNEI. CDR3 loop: CASYATGVDQPQHF. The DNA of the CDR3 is TGTGCCAGCTATGCAACCGGGGTGGATCAGCCCCAGCATTTT.

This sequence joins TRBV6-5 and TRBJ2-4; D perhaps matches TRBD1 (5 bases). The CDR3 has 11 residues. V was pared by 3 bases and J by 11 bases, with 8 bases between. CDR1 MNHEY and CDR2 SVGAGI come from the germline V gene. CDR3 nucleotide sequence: TGTGCCAGCAGTTATGTAGGGGTTCAGTACTTC. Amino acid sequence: CASSYVGVQYF.

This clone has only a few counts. The CDR3 region is CASSRPGQGDYYEQYF. CDR3 nucleotide sequence: TGTGCCAGCAGCAGGCCGGGACAGGGAGACTACTACGAGCAGTACTTC. V usage is TRBV21-1 and J usage is TRBJ2-7; the D call TRBD1 from the table was never checked on the DNA. TRBV21-1 is a documented pseudogene. The CDR3 has 16 residues.

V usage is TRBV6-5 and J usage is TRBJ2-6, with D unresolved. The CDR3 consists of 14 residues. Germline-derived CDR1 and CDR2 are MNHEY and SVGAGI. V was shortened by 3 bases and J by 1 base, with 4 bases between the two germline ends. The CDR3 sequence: CASSYRSGANVLTF. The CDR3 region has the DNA TGTGCCAGCAGTTATCGGTCTGGGGCCAACGTCCTGACTTTC.

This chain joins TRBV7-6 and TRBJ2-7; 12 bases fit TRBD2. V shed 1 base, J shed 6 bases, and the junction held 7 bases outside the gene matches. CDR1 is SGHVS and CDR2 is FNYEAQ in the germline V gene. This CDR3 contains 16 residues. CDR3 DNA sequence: TGTGCCAGCAGCTTAGGGCTCCTAGCGGGAGGGGGCGAGCAGTACTTC. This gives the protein CASSLGLLAGGGEQYF.

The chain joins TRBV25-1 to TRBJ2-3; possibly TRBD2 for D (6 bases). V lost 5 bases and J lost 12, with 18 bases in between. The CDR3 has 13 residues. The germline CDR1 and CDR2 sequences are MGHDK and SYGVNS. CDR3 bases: TGTGCCAGCAGTTCAACCGGGAGTTTCATTCAGTATTTT. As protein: CASSSTGSFIQYF.

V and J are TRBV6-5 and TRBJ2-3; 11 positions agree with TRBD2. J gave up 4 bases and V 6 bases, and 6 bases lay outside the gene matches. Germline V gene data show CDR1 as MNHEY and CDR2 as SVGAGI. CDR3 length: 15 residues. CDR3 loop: CASRETSGISDTQYF. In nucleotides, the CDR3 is TGTGCCAGCAGGGAGACTAGCGGGATCTCAGATACGCAGTATTTT.

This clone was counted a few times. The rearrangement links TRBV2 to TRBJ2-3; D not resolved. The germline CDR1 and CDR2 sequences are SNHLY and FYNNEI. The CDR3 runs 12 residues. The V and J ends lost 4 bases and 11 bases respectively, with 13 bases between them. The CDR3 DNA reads TGTGCCAGCAGTGCGACGACATTCTGGCAGTATTTT. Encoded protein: CASSATTFWQYF.